This T cell receptor (beta chain) is from a study of technical replicates of blood from several donors. The protocol was immunoSEQ multiplex PCR, while the TCRdb copy is restricted to in-frame clones and leaves out a portion. The data show some 70,000 clones, about 97% seen once. The CDR3 loop spans 16 amino acids. The germline V gene has CDR1 KGHSH and CDR2 LQKENI. Trimming removed 2 bases from V and 6 bases from J; junction bases left unmatched: 7. The clonotype was recovered from a human donor in good health. The J gene is TRBJ1-5, the V gene TRBV18, with 10 bases aligning to TRBD1. Sequences were obtained from T cells isolated from PBMCs. The CDR3 sequence is CASSPLWDRGTQPQHF. Written as DNA, the CDR3 is TGTGCCAGCTCACCATTATGGGACAGGGGCACTCAGCCCCAGCATTTT.